This TCR beta chain was captured by sequencing in a study of T cell responses to AZD1222 COVID-19 vaccine. Whole-study findings and limits: Spike-specific TCR breadth rose after two AZD1222 doses, and depth rose as well. Repertoires were collected only later (after the peak T cell response had occurred).

This clone was seen more than once but under ten times. The antigen remains undetermined. Some clones are missing from TCRdb's copy, which holds only in-frame ones; the method was immunoSEQ multiplex PCR. The sample shows some 120,000 clones, about 90% of them seen only once. CDR1 is SNHLY, CDR2 FYNNEI, per germline. V lost 5 bases to trimming and J lost 3 bases, with 17 bases between them. CDR3 size: 16 residues. Sequencing was performed on peripheral blood, taken on day 0 of AZD1222 vaccination. The sequence came from an adult in good health. The chain joins TRBV2 to TRBJ1-3; D may be TRBD1 (5 bases). In DNA, the CDR3 is TGTGCCAGCAGTCCTTGGGGACCCGGACTTGGAAACACCATATATTTT. Translation: CASSPWGPGLGNTIYF.